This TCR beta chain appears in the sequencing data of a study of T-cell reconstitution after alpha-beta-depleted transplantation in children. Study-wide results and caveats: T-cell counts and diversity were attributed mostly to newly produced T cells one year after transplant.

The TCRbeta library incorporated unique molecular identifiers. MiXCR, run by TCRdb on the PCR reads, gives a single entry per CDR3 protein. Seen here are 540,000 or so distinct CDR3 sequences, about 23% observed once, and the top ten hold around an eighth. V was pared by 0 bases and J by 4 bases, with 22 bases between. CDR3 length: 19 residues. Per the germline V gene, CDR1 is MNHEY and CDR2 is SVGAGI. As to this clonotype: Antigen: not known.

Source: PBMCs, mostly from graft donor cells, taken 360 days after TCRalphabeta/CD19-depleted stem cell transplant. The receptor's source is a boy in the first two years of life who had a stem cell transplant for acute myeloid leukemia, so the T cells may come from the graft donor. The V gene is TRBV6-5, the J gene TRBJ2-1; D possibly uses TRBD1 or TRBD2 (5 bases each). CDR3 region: CASSYSIMQGGRGYNEQFF. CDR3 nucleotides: TGTGCCAGCAGTTACTCGATCATGCAGGGCGGACGGGGTTACAATGAGCAGTTCTTC.